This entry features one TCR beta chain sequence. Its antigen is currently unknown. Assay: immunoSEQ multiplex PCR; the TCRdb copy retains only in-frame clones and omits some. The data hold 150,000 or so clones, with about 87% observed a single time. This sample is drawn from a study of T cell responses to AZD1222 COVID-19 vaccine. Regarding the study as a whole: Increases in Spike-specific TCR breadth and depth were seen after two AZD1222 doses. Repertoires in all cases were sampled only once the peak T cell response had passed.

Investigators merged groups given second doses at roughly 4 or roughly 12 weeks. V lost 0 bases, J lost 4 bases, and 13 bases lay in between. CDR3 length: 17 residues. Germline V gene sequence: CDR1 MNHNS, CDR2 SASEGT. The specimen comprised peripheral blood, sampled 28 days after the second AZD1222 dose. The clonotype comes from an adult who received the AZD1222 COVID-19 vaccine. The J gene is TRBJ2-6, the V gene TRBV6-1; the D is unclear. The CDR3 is CASSEARMQSGANVLTF. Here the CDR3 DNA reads TGTGCCAGCAGTGAAGCGAGGATGCAGTCCGGGGCCAACGTCCTGACTTTC.